The 6 T cell receptor beta chains listed next were all sequenced from one sample in a study of T cell repertoires in cytomegalovirus infection. TCRdb reprocessed the reads via MiXCR and lists one record per CDR3 protein. The sample yields some 300,000 distinct CDR3 sequences, about 9.1% seen once. Source material: PBMCs. These receptors were taken from a human donor in good health (CMV status not recorded). Some clones in this sample may be carry-over from other donors' samples.

The table lists this clonotype with many counts. The chain joins TRBV29-1 to TRBJ1-1; TRBD1 aligns across 8 bases. The germline gives CDR1 SQVTM, CDR2 ANQGSEA. The CDR3 is 13 residues long. Germline trimming cut 4 bases from V and 3 bases from J; bases unmatched to any gene: 4. The CDR3 sequence is CSVARDRYTEAFF. CDR3 nucleotides: TGCAGCGTTGCCCGGGACAGGTACACTGAAGCTTTCTTT.

Only a few counts were recorded for this clonotype. V usage is TRBV14 and J usage is TRBJ2-5, with D tentatively TRBD2 (6 bases). Germline V gene lookup returns CDR1 SGHDN and CDR2 FVKESK. The CDR3 totals 15 residues. V lost 0 bases and J 5 bases, leaving 13 bases between the germline ends. CDR3 sequence (DNA): TGTGCCAGCAGCCAAGATGGCGGGGTTGGGGAGACCCAGTACTTC. Its translation: CASSQDGGVGETQYF.

This clonotype was seen at least ten times. CDR3 in amino acids: CASSFRDPNQPQHF. In DNA, the CDR3 is TGTGCCAGCAGCTTCAGGGACCCCAATCAGCCCCAGCATTTT. The V gene is TRBV7-2, the J gene TRBJ1-5, with D possibly matching TRBD1 (5 bases). This CDR3 region has 14 residues. The V gene lost 3 bases and the J gene lost 3 bases, with 9 bases spanning the gap. The germline CDR1 and CDR2 sequences are SGHTA and FQGNSA.

This clonotype was found many times. The V and J genes are TRBV6-2 or TRBV6-3 and TRBJ1-4; D not certain. This CDR3 spans 15 amino acids. The V gene's germline CDR1 is MNHEY and CDR2 SVGEGT. The germline V and J ends were trimmed by 10 bases and 8 bases, with 23 bases remaining between them. The CDR3 DNA reads as TGTGCCACTACACCATCGTTATTACGGCCCGAAAAACTGTTTTTT. Its translation: CATTPSLLRPEKLFF.

This clonotype has at least ten counts. Here the CDR3 reads CASSLGRLEKLFF. The CDR3 DNA sequence: TGTGCCAGCAGCTTGGGCAGGCTTGAAAAACTGTTTTTT. V and J are TRBV7-2 and TRBJ1-4; no clear D gene. The CDR3 sequence is 13 residues long. The V end lost 3 bases, the J end lost 7 bases, and 9 bases lay between the germline ends. Germline V gene sequence: CDR1 SGHTA, CDR2 FQGNSA.

This clonotype occurred many times. The chain has TRBV14 and TRBJ1-1; D perhaps matches TRBD1 (5 bases). Germline V gene data show CDR1 as SGHDN and CDR2 as FVKESK. This CDR3 has 14 amino acids. Trimming left V 1 base short and J 0 bases short, with 6 bases between. The CDR3 nucleotides read TGTGCCAGCAGCCAAGCGGGGCTGAACACTGAAGCTTTCTTT. Translation: CASSQAGLNTEAFF.